The 11 T cell receptor beta chains presented below share a single source sample, sequenced in a study of blood T cell repertoires in COVID-19 (dated by TCRdb to 2020 to 2022). The library was built by means of the immunoSEQ multiplex PCR assay. This immuneACCESS table, as held by TCRdb, lists in-frame sequences with V and J called but not all clones. Of the missing ones, under half trace to an unresolved V gene in checked studies; the others have no known cause. The sample table holds around 340,000 clones, of which about 88% were seen once. Jointly, the top ten make up approximately 0.97% of the sample. Sequencing was performed on PBMCs or T cells enriched from blood (not recorded which). The receptors here all came from a woman in her 30s who had been exposed to COVID-19.

The chain uses TRBV30 and TRBJ2-3; D gene unclear. The CDR3 loop spans 14 amino acids. V was pared by 2 bases and J by 4 bases, with 13 bases between. From germline, CDR1 is GTSNPN and CDR2 SVGIG (reference sequence). CDR3 sequence reads: CAWSQEGFSDTQYF. The CDR3 nucleotides are TGTGCCTGGAGTCAGGAAGGCTTCTCAGATACGCAGTATTTT. Full variable domain (missing parts from reference TRBV30 and TRBJ2-3): SQTIHQWPATLVQPVGSPLSLECTVEGTSNPNLYWYRQAAGRGLQLLFYSVGIGQISSEVPQNLSASRPQDRQFILSSKKLLLSDSGFYLCAWSQEGFSDTQYFGPGTRLTVL.

This chain joins TRBV13 and TRBJ1-4, with 9 bases matching TRBD1. Losses at the gene ends were 3 bases for V and 7 bases for J; bases not matched to a gene: 6. CDR1 is PRHDT and CDR2 is FYEKMQ in the germline V gene (reference sequence). The CDR3 runs 15 residues. CDR3 nucleotides: TGTGCCAGCAGCTTCGTGACAGGGGGAGGTGAAAAACTGTTTTTT. It translates to CASSFVTGGGEKLFF.

This clone was picked up a small number of times. V usage is TRBV3-1 (or the pseudogene TRBV3-2) and J usage is TRBJ1-2; the D gene is possibly TRBD1 (6 bases). The V end lost 1 base, the J end lost 6 bases, and 12 bases lay between the germline ends. Germline CDR1 LGHDT, CDR2 YNNKEL (reference sequence). CDR3 length: 14 residues. The CDR3 sequence is CASSQVQGRDGYTF. The CDR3 DNA follows: TGTGCCAGCAGCCAAGTACAGGGTCGGGATGGCTACACCTTC.

This sequence joins TRBV7-9 and TRBJ1-1; D might be TRBD1 (6 bases). V was clipped by 1 base and J by 6 bases, with 12 bases between them. CDR1 and CDR2 (germline): SEHNR, FQNEAQ (reference sequence). The CDR3 loop spans 14 amino acids. Here the CDR3 reads CASSLGQVSAEAFF. CDR3 coding DNA: TGTGCCAGCAGCTTAGGACAGGTGAGCGCTGAAGCTTTCTTT.

CDR3 amino acids: CATSREGGGNQPQHF. CDR3 in DNA: TGTGCCACCAGCAGAGAGGGGGGAGGAAATCAGCCCCAGCATTTT. This chain links TRBV15 with TRBJ1-5; a weak D match, TRBD1 (5 bases). From germline, CDR1 is LNHNV and CDR2 YYDKDF (reference sequence). The CDR3 spans 15 residues. The V end lost 0 bases, the J end lost 4 bases, and 10 bases lay between the germline ends.

This chain joins TRBV28 and TRBJ1-2; D unclear. CDR3 length: 13 residues. V lost 3 bases, J lost 8 bases, and 13 bases lay in between. CDR1 and CDR2 (germline): MDHEN, SYDVKM. As DNA, the CDR3 is TGTGCCAGCAGTTTGGTAATCCTGCGGGGCTACACCTTC. This codes for CASSLVILRGYTF.

The V call is TRBV9, the J call TRBJ2-1; 8 bases align to TRBD2. Germline trimming cut 0 bases from V and 6 bases from J; bases unmatched to any gene: 5. This CDR3 is 15 amino acids long. CDR1 and CDR2 (germline): SGDLS, YYNGEE. CDR3 sequence: CASSVGSGSINEQFF. The CDR3 DNA reads as TGTGCCAGCAGCGTAGGGAGCGGGAGTATCAATGAGCAGTTCTTC. Full variable domain (missing parts from reference TRBV9 and TRBJ2-1): DSGVTQTPKHLITATGQRVTLRCSPRSGDLSVYWYQQSLDQGLQFLIQYYNGEERAKGNILERFSAQQFPDLHSELNLSSLELGDSALYFCASSVGSGSINEQFFGPGTRLTVL.

The CDR3 loop is CASSEGVGGLNQPQHF. The CDR3 region has the DNA TGTGCCAGCAGTGAAGGGGTCGGGGGGCTCAATCAGCCCCAGCATTTT. V usage is TRBV25-1 and J usage is TRBJ1-5; D possibly corresponds to TRBD1 (6 bases). Trimming stripped 2 bases from V and 3 bases from J, with 14 bases between. There are 16 residues in the CDR3. Per germline, CDR1 MGHDK and CDR2 SYGVNS.

The J gene is TRBJ2-5, the V gene TRBV7-2; 7 bases agree with TRBD1. Unmatched junction bases numbered 13, after V lost 1 base and J lost 5 bases. The germline CDR1 and CDR2 sequences are SGHTA and FQGNSA. The CDR3 is made up of 17 amino acids. CDR3: CASSLGGGGQEWETQYF. The DNA for the CDR3 is TGTGCCAGCAGCTTAGGTGGAGGAGGACAGGAGTGGGAGACCCAGTACTTC.

The chain is built from TRBV7-6 and TRBJ2-2; TRBD2 is a possible D gene (6 bases). Deletions cut 5 bases from V and 3 bases from J, with 13 bases between. Germline V gene sequence: CDR1 SGHVS, CDR2 FNYEAQ. The CDR3 runs 15 residues. This CDR3 reads CASSAGGSDTGELFF. The CDR3 nucleotides are TGTGCCAGCAGCGCCGGAGGGAGCGACACCGGGGAGCTGTTTTTT.

J is TRBJ2-7 and V is TRBV10-1, with 8 bases lining up with TRBD2. This CDR3 comprises 15 residues. The ends lost 2 bases at V and 2 bases at J; junction bases unmatched: 5. The V gene's germline CDR1 is WNHNN and CDR2 SYGVQD (reference sequence). CDR3 in amino acids: CASSERVAGTYEQYF. DNA of the CDR3: TGCGCCAGCAGTGAGCGAGTAGCGGGAACCTACGAGCAGTACTTC.